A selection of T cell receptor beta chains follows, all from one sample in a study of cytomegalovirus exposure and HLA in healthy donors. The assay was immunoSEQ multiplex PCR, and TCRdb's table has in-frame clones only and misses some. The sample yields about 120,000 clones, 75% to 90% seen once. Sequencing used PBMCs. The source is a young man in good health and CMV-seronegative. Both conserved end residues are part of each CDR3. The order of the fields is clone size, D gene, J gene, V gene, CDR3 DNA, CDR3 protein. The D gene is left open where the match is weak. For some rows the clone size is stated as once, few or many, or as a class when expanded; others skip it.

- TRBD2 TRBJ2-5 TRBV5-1 TGCGCCAGCAGCTTGTTAGCGGGGGGGACCCAAGAGACCCAGTACTTC CASSLLAGGTQETQYF
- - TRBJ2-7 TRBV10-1 TGCGCCAGCAGTGAGTCGAATACTCCCTACGAGCAGTACTTC CASSESNTPYEQYF
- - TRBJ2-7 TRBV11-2 TGTGCCAGCAGCTTAGAGATCGGGACTCGTCCCCCCTACGAGCAGTACTTC CASSLEIGTRPPYEQYF
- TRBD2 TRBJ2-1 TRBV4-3 TGCGCCAGCAGCCAAGAGGCGGGGGGGAATTACAATGAGCAGTTCTTC CASSQEAGGNYNEQFF
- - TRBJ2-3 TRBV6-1 TGTGCCAGCAGTGAAGTGACAGCTGATACGCAGTATTTT CASSEVTADTQYF
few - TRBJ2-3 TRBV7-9 TGTGCCAGCACCTCTACTTCCCATATAAGAGATACGCAGTATTTT CASTSTSHIRDTQYF
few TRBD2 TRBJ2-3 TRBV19 TGTGCCAGTACCCGGGGGCTAGCGGGGGCTGGTACGCAGTATTTT CASTRGLAGAGTQYF
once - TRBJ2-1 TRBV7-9 TGTGCCAGCAGTCCTCCTCGGAATGAGCAGTTCTTC CASSPPRNEQFF
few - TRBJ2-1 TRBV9 TGTGCCAGCAGCGTAACGGGGAATGAGCAGTTCTTC CASSVTGNEQFF
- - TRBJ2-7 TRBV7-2 TGTGCCAGCAGCTTAGGGCGGTCGTGGGAGCAGTACTTC CASSLGRSWEQYF
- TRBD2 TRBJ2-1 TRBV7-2 TGTGCCAGCAACCCAAGGAGGCTAGCGGGGATGAACAATGAGCAGTTCTTC CASNPRRLAGMNNEQFF
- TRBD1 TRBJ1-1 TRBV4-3 TGCGCCAGCAGCCAAGATCTCGGCAGGGGGCTTTTGGGCACTGAAGCTTTCTTT CASSQDLGRGLLGTEAFF
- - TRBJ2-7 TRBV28 TGTGCCAGCAGCCTCCGTAGGGGTTCCTACGAGCAGTACTTC CASSLRRGSYEQYF
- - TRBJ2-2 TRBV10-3 TGTGCCATCAGTGAGGCTGGGGCGAACACCGGGGGGCTGTTTTTT CAISEAGANTGGLFF
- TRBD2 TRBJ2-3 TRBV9 TGTGCCAGCAGCGAGAGGGCGGGGGGCGGAGAAGATACGCAGTATTTT CASSERAGGGEDTQYF
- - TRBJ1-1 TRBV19 TGTGCCAGTATTCGGGGGAGGACTGAAGCTTTCTTT CASIRGRTEAFF
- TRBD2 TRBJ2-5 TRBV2 TGTGCCAGCACTAGCGGGGCGGAGTCCCAGTACTTC CASTSGAESQYF
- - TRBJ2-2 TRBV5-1 TGCGCCAGCAGCTTCTTAGCGGACCTCGTAGGGGAGCTGTTTTTT CASSFLADLVGELFF
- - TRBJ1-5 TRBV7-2 TGTGCCAGCAGCTTATGGTCAGATAGCAATCAGCCCCAGCATTTT CASSLWSDSNQPQHF
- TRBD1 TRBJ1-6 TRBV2 TGTGCCAGCTACTGGGACAGGGCACACAATTCACCCCTCCACTTT CASYWDRAHNSPLHF
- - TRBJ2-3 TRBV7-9 TGTGCCAGCAGCCATCGCACAGATACGCAGTATTTT CASSHRTDTQYF
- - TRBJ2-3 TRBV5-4 TGTGCCAGCAGCTACTACGAGGTCGGCCGACCACGGTATTTT CASSYYEVGRPRYF
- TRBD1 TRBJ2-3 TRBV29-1 TGCAGCGTTGAAGAGCAGGGGGCGGCAGATACGCAGTATTTT CSVEEQGAADTQYF
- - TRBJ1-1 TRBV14 TGTGCCAGCAGCCAAGAGGGAGCAATTTACACTGAAGCTTTCTTT CASSQEGAIYTEAFF
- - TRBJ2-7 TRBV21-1 TGTGCCAGCAGCAAACCTAGACAGGGCCAAACCTACGAGCAGTACTTC CASSKPRQGQTYEQYF
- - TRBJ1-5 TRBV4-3 TGCGCCAGCTCATGGGGGCCGGATCAGCCCCAGCATTTT CASSWGPDQPQHF
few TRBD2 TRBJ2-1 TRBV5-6 TGTGCCAGCAGCTGGGAGACTAGCGCCTACAGTGAGCAGTTCTTC CASSWETSAYSEQFF
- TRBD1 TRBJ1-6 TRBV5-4 TGTGCCAGCAGCTTGGGAGGGACAGTGCGATCACCCCTCCACTTT CASSLGGTVRSPLHF
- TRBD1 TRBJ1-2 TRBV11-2 TGTGCCAGCAGCACCGGACAGGGGGCCGGCTATGGCTACACCTTC CASSTGQGAGYGYTF
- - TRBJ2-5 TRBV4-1 TGCGCCAGCAGCCAAGACGGGAGCCTTTCTTGGACCCAGTACTTC CASSQDGSLSWTQYF
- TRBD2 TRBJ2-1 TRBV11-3 TGTGCCAGCAGCGCTAGCGGTAGCTCCTACAATGAGCAGTTCTTC CASSASGSSYNEQFF
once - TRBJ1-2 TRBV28 TGTGCCACCTCACGCCGGGGGAACTATGGCTACACCTTC CATSRRGNYGYTF
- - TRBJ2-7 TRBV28 TGTGCCAGCAGTCTTCAAGGGGGTACCGGGGACTACGAGCAGTACTTC CASSLQGGTGDYEQYF
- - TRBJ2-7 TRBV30 TGTGCCTGGAGTGTATCAGGTCACCCCTCCTACGAGCAGTACTTC CAWSVSGHPSYEQYF
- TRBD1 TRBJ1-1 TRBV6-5 TGTGCCAGCAGTTACTCCGGACAGGGACCCACTGAAGCTTTCTTT CASSYSGQGPTEAFF
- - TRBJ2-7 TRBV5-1 TGCGCCAGCAGCTTGCGGCAGGGGAGCTCCTACGAGCAGTACTTC CASSLRQGSSYEQYF
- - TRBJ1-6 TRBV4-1 TGCGCCAGCAGCCAAGGCGGTTCACCCCTCCACTTT CASSQGGSPLHF
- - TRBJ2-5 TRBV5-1 TGCGCCAGCAGCTTGGCGGGGACATCCCAAGAGACCCAGTACTTC CASSLAGTSQETQYF
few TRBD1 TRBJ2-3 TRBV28 TGTGCCAGCAGTTTTCTACAGGGGACGGATACGCAGTATTTT CASSFLQGTDTQYF
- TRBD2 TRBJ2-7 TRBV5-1 TGCGCCAGCAGCTTAAAAGGACTAGCGGGGGGGCGGTTTGCCTACGAGCAGTACTTC CASSLKGLAGGRFAYEQYF
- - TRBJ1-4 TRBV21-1 TGTGCCAGCAGCCCTAGTTACCCCGGGACAGGGACAGCCAACGATGAAAAACTGTTTTTT CASSPSYPGTGTANDEKLFF
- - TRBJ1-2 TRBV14 TGTGCCAGCAGCCACACCGTCGGGGAGGGGATCGGCGGCTACACCTTC CASSHTVGEGIGGYTF
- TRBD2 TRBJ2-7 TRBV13 TGTGCCAGCAGCCCAGTGGGGACTAGCATCGAGCAGTACTTC CASSPVGTSIEQYF
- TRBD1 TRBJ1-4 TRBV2 TGTGCCAGCAGTGAAGGGACAGGGAATGAAAAACTGTTTTTT CASSEGTGNEKLFF
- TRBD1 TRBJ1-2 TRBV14 TGTGCCAGCAGCCAAGGGGGGGACAGAGGGAACTATGGCTACACCTTC CASSQGGDRGNYGYTF
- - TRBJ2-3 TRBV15 TGTGCCACCAGCAGCGGGGGGCTCACAGATACGCAGTATTTT CATSSGGLTDTQYF
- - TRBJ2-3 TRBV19 TGTGCCAGTAGTATTAGGGGGGGGCAGGCTACAGATACGCAGTATTTT CASSIRGGQATDTQYF
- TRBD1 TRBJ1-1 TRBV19 TGTGCCAGTAGTAGGACGGGACAGAGGATGAACACTGAAGCTTTCTTT CASSRTGQRMNTEAFF